The 30 T cell receptor beta chains reported below all come from one sample, sequenced in a study of T-cell reconstitution after alpha-beta-depleted transplantation in children. Unique molecular identifiers were used in preparing the TCRbeta library. TCRdb called the PCR reads again in MiXCR, with one record for every CDR3 protein. The table includes around 300,000 distinct CDR3 sequences, around 25% detected once. The source was PBMCs, mostly from graft donor cells, collected 180 days after TCRalphabeta/CD19-depleted stem cell transplant. Receptors were obtained from a male patient aged 5 to 17 who had a stem cell transplant for acute lymphoblastic leukemia, so the T cells may come from the graft donor.

This clonotype was observed a few times. The chain carries TRBV6-5 and TRBJ1-1; 10 nucleotides align to TRBD1. Trimming at V came to 0 bases and at J to 3 bases, leaving 10 bases not matched to a gene. CDR1 and CDR2 from the germline V gene are MNHEY and SVGAGI. The CDR3 loop spans 18 amino acids. CDR3 coding DNA: TGTGCCAGCAGTTACTCGAGGGGGGACAGGGGAGGGGACACTGAAGCTTTCTTT. Its translation is CASSYSRGDRGGDTEAFF.

The V call is TRBV5-1, the J call TRBJ1-6, with D perhaps TRBD1 (5 bases). Germline assignment: CDR1 SGHRS and CDR2 YFSETQ. The CDR3 totals 16 residues. The V and J ends lost 4 bases and 3 bases respectively, with 14 bases between them. CDR3 in DNA: TGCGCCAGCAGCCCGACCCAGGGCCTCTATAATTCACCCCTCCACTTT. This codes for CASSPTQGLYNSPLHF.

The chain recombines TRBV4-2 with TRBJ2-5, with TRBD1 as a possible D gene (5 bases). V was pared by 2 bases and J by 1 base, with 17 bases between. CDR3 size: 17 residues. The germline CDR1 and CDR2 sequences are LGHNA and YNFKEQ. The DNA of the CDR3 is TGTGCCAGCAGCCAATATCTTGGAAGACAGCCCCAAGAGACCCAGTACTTC. This sequence encodes CASSQYLGRQPQETQYF.

The rearrangement joins TRBV6-2 or TRBV6-3 to TRBJ1-1; 7 bases align to TRBD1. J was trimmed by 8 bases and V by 5 bases; bases with no gene match: 8. Germline lookup yields CDR1 MNHEY and CDR2 SVGEGT. This CDR3 spans 13 amino acids. The DNA of the CDR3 is TGTGCCAGCAGTGAGGGACAGTTCAGGGAAGCTTTCTTT. Translating gives CASSEGQFREAFF.

There are a few counts of this clonotype. This chain joins TRBV9 and TRBJ2-7, with 8 positions matching TRBD1. V dropped 3 bases and J dropped 5; count of bases not matched to a gene: 7. Germline values: CDR1 SGDLS, CDR2 YYNGEE. This CDR3 has 14 amino acids. The CDR3 reads CASSARDRLHEQYF. DNA for the CDR3: TGTGCCAGCAGCGCCCGGGACAGGTTGCACGAGCAGTACTTC.

This clonotype was found a few times. V gene TRBV5-1 combines with J gene TRBJ2-5, with 8 bases aligning to TRBD2. V trimming: 3 bases; J trimming: 4 bases; junction bases outside the gene matches: 8. CDR3 length: 15 amino acids. Germline loops: CDR1 SGHRS, CDR2 YFSETQ. CDR3 coding DNA: TGCGCCAGCAGCTCGTCAGCGGGGGTGGGAGAGACCCAGTACTTC. The encoded protein is CASSSSAGVGETQYF.

The table lists this clonotype with a few counts. This chain connects TRBV20-1 to TRBJ2-3; maybe TRBD1 (6 bases). This CDR3 is built from 15 residues. Germline loops: CDR1 DFQATT, CDR2 SNEGSKA (reference sequence). Trimming took 5 bases from V and 3 from J, leaving 18 bases between them. The CDR3 sequence is CSAVYRETVTDTQYF. The DNA of the CDR3 is TGCAGTGCTGTCTACAGGGAGACCGTTACAGATACGCAGTATTTT.

Here the CDR3 DNA reads TGTGCCAGCAGCGTCAGGGCGGACAGCAATCAGCCCCAGCATTTT. Translating gives CASSVRADSNQPQHF. The J gene is TRBJ1-5, the V gene TRBV3-1, with D possibly TRBD1 on 5 matching bases. V lost 5 bases to trimming and J lost 1 base, with 12 bases between them. The CDR3 has 15 amino acids. CDR1 and CDR2 from the germline V gene are LGHDT and YNNKEL (reference sequence).

The chain links TRBV7-8 to TRBJ2-3; D is possibly TRBD1 or TRBD2 (6 bases each). The CDR3 consists of 17 residues. CDR1 and CDR2 (germline): SGHVS, FQNEAQ. V lost 2 bases, J lost 1 base, and 16 bases lay in between. CDR3 region: CASSLLGGVTRTDTQYF. The CDR3 bases are TGTGCCAGCAGCTTACTGGGGGGCGTGACCCGCACAGATACGCAGTATTTT.

The chain recombines TRBV11-1 with TRBJ2-3; 12 bases align to TRBD2. Per germline, CDR1 SGHAT and CDR2 FQDESV (reference sequence). The CDR3 covers 16 residues. Germline trimming cut 7 bases from V and 4 bases from J; bases unmatched to any gene: 9. The DNA of the CDR3 is TGTGCCAGCACCGATCTAGCGGGAGGGCCGCCAGATACGCAGTATTTT. It yields the protein CASTDLAGGPPDTQYF.

This sequence joins TRBV5-1 and TRBJ1-3; D gene unclear. The V end lost 2 bases, the J end lost 3 bases, and 3 bases lay between the germline ends. The germline V gene has CDR1 SGHRS and CDR2 YFSETQ. This CDR3 is built from 12 residues. CDR3 amino acids: CASSLNGNTIYF. The CDR3 nucleotides are TGCGCCAGCAGCTTAAATGGAAACACCATATATTTT.

This clonotype has just a few counts. The chain combines TRBV12-3 or TRBV12-4 with TRBJ2-2, with D unclear. V gave up 6 bases and J gave up 7 bases, with 21 bases separating them. This CDR3 comprises 16 residues. CDR3 amino acids: CASSIKSGRRGGELFF. For the CDR3, the DNA is TGTGCCAGCAGCATTAAATCCGGACGGCGAGGCGGGGAGCTGTTTTTT.

This clonotype was detected only a few times. This chain uses TRBV7-8 with TRBJ2-7; 7 bases map to TRBD2. The CDR3 has 14 amino acids. Germline-derived CDR1 and CDR2 are SGHVS and FQNEAQ. V lost 5 bases to trimming and J lost 2 bases; unmatched junction nucleotides: 6. The CDR3 loop is CASSGGESPYEQYF. In nucleotides, the CDR3 is TGTGCCAGCAGCGGGGGGGAAAGCCCCTACGAGCAGTACTTC.

The sample holds a few counts of this clonotype. CDR3 DNA: TGCGCCAGCAGCTTGGCACAGGGTCTTGCCTATGGCTACACCTTC. This gives the protein CASSLAQGLAYGYTF. The genes are TRBV5-1 and TRBJ1-2, with D perhaps TRBD1 (6 bases). CDR3 length: 15 residues. V was trimmed by 0 bases and J by 4 bases, leaving 13 bases between them. Germline CDR1 is SGHRS and CDR2 is YFSETQ.

Ten or more counts support this clonotype. The chain couples TRBV24-1 to TRBJ2-1; D is unclear. Trimming stripped 1 base from V and 12 bases from J, with 12 bases between. CDR3 length: 13 residues. The germline V gene has CDR1 KGHDR and CDR2 SFDVKD. The CDR3 DNA reads TGTGCCACCAGTGATTTCCAAGGATATGCGCAGTTCTTC. Translated: CATSDFQGYAQFF.

This sequence joins TRBV6-1 and TRBJ2-2; D might be TRBD2 (6 bases). Germline values: CDR1 MNHNS, CDR2 SASEGT. The CDR3 totals 15 residues. Between the trimmed V and J ends, which lost 4 bases and 6 bases, there was a span of 15 bases. The CDR3 DNA sequence: TGTGCCAGCAGTGGATTAGGGAGGCGCGCCGGGGAGCTGTTTTTT. Translated, it gives CASSGLGRRAGELFF.

The gene calls are TRBV27 and TRBJ1-5; no firm D call. In germline, CDR1 is MNHEY, CDR2 SMNVEV (reference sequence). The CDR3 extends over 15 amino acids. The ends were cut back, 7 bases at V and 0 bases at J, with 13 bases in the middle. CDR3 residues: CASKLFSYSNQPQHF. The CDR3 nucleotides are TGTGCCAGCAAGCTTTTTAGTTATAGCAATCAGCCCCAGCATTTT.

V is TRBV7-2 and J is TRBJ2-7; no clear D gene. The CDR3 totals 13 residues. CDR1 SGHTA and CDR2 FQGNSA come from the germline V gene. Trimming removed 1 base from V and 7 bases from J, with 11 bases in between. CDR3 residues: CASSLDLVGEQYF. In DNA, the CDR3 is TGTGCCAGCAGCTTAGATCTCGTGGGGGAGCAGTACTTC.

In this sample, this clonotype turned up a few times. This rearrangement joins TRBV2 to TRBJ2-3; 10 bases agree with TRBD2. Germline lookup yields CDR1 SNHLY and CDR2 FYNNEI. The CDR3 totals 14 residues. The V segment lost 6 bases and the J segment 6 bases; nucleotides outside the gene matches: 6. Here the CDR3 DNA reads TGTGCCAGCAGAAACGGACTAGCGGCCGATACGCAGTATTTT. As protein: CASRNGLAADTQYF.

V and J are TRBV19 and TRBJ2-7; no definite D call. The CDR3 length is 14 residues. In germline, CDR1 is LNHDA, CDR2 SQIVND (reference sequence). V gave up 3 bases and J gave up 2 bases, with 11 bases separating them. CDR3 protein: CASSIRLWTYEQYF. The CDR3 coding sequence is TGTGCCAGTAGTATCCGCCTCTGGACCTACGAGCAGTACTTC. The entire variable domain, with the rest obtained from reference TRBV19 and TRBJ2-7, is as follows: DGGITQSPKYLFRKEGQNVTLSCEQNLNHDAMYWYRQDPGQGLRLIYYSQIVNDFQKGDIAEGYSVSREKKESFPLTVTSAQKNPTAFYLCASSIRLWTYEQYFGPGTRLTVT.

This chain links TRBV2 with TRBJ1-4; D perhaps matches TRBD1 (6 bases). Germline V gives CDR1 SNHLY, CDR2 FYNNEI. The CDR3 is 15 residues long. V lost 6 bases and J 4 bases, leaving 15 bases between the germline ends. The CDR3 DNA is TGTGCCAGCAGGGGAGAACGACAGGTTAATGAAAAACTGTTTTTT. Protein: CASRGERQVNEKLFF.

This clonotype has a single count. One junction end disagrees with the germline gene, perhaps due to a read error. CDR3 coding DNA: TGTTCCATCAGTGGGGAGGCGGGAGTGGCTTACGAGCAGTACTTC. Translated, it gives CSISGEAGVAYEQYF. This sequence joins TRBV10-3 and TRBJ2-7; 7 bases match TRBD2. The CDR3 is 15 amino acids. Germline CDR1 is ENHRY and CDR2 is SYGVKD.

This clonotype was detected a few times. This sequence joins TRBV5-4 and TRBJ2-3, with D perhaps TRBD1 (5 bases). Germline loops: CDR1 SGHNT, CDR2 YYREEE (reference sequence). Trimming removed 3 bases from V and 1 base from J, with 12 bases in between. The CDR3 totals 15 residues. The CDR3 region has the DNA TGTGCCAGCAGCTCCTGGGCGACAGGCACAGATACGCAGTATTTT. This encodes CASSSWATGTDTQYF. Complete variable domain (other parts from reference TRBV5-4 and TRBJ2-3): ETGVTQSPTHLIKTRGQQVTLRCSSQSGHNTVSWYQQALGQGPQFIFQYYREEENGRGNFPPRFSGLQFPNYSSELNVNALELDDSALYLCASSSWATGTDTQYFGPGTRLTVL.

The rearrangement uses TRBV14 and TRBJ2-7; possible D gene TRBD1, 5 bases. Germline V gene lookup returns CDR1 SGHDN and CDR2 FVKESK. With 1 base removed from V and 3 bases from J, the gap between germline ends came to 10 bases. The CDR3 sequence is 14 residues long. CDR3: CASSQGGGRYEQYF. The CDR3 DNA reads TGTGCCAGCAGCCAAGGGGGCGGACGCTACGAGCAGTACTTC.

CDR3 sequence reads: CASSLWQGWSNQPQHF. CDR3 DNA: TGTGCCAGCAGCCTCTGGCAGGGATGGAGCAATCAGCCCCAGCATTTT. V gene TRBV5-6 combines with J gene TRBJ1-5; D possibly corresponds to TRBD1 (5 bases). V was clipped by 4 bases and J by 1 base, with 15 bases between them. There are 16 residues in the CDR3. The germline V gene has CDR1 SGHDT and CDR2 YYEEEE. Full variable domain (outside the CDR3, taken from reference TRBV5-6 and TRBJ1-5): DAGVTQSPTHLIKTRGQQVTLRCSPKSGHDTVSWYQQALGQGPQFIFQYYEEEERQRGNFPDRFSGHQFPNYSSELNVNALLLGDSALYLCASSLWQGWSNQPQHFGDGTRLSIL.

This chain's CDR3 is CASSYLVVGSDNEQFF. For the CDR3, the DNA is TGTGCCAGCAGTTACTTAGTAGTGGGGTCTGACAATGAGCAGTTCTTC. J is TRBJ2-1 and V is TRBV6-5; no firm D call. The CDR3 runs 16 residues. Trimming took 1 base from V and 5 from J, leaving 15 bases between them. CDR1 is MNHEY, CDR2 SVGAGI, per germline.

The table lists this clonotype with a few counts. The chain has TRBV3-1 and TRBJ2-5, with a possible D match to TRBD1 (5 bases). Germline CDR1 is LGHDT and CDR2 is YNNKEL (reference sequence). Trimming left V 0 bases short and J 1 base short, with 12 bases between. The CDR3 has 16 residues. The DNA of the CDR3 is TGTGCCAGCAGCCAAGAACCCGCCAGGGTCCAAGAGACCCAGTACTTC. It codes for CASSQEPARVQETQYF.

This clonotype appeared many times. The chain recombines TRBV7-8 with TRBJ2-7; D ambiguous. The V and J ends lost 3 bases and 4 bases respectively, with 10 bases between them. The CDR3 sequence is 13 residues long. Germline V gene sequence: CDR1 SGHVS, CDR2 FQNEAQ. The CDR3 nucleotides read TGTGCCAGCAGCTTGGGGTTTTTGTACGAGCAGTACTTC. Its protein product is CASSLGFLYEQYF.

CDR3 nucleotide sequence: TGTGCCAGCAGCCAACCGGTAATCAGCAAAAATCAGCCCCAGCATTTT. Encoded protein: CASSQPVISKNQPQHF. The rearrangement uses TRBV14 and TRBJ1-5, with D unclear. Germline V gene lookup returns CDR1 SGHDN and CDR2 FVKESK. There are 16 residues in the CDR3. Trimming pared 2 bases from V and 4 bases from J, leaving 15 bases between.

This clonotype came up a few times. This chain joins TRBV12-3 or TRBV12-4 and TRBJ1-2; D gene uncertain. The ends were cut back, 5 bases at V and 4 bases at J, with 11 bases in the middle. The CDR3 consists of 13 residues. This CDR3 reads CASSPRLLYGYTF. CDR3 coding DNA: TGTGCCAGCAGTCCCAGGCTGCTCTATGGCTACACCTTC.